This is a list of T cell receptor beta chains from one sample in a study of CD4 T cells in relation to SARS-CoV-2 and coronaviruses. These TCRs' antigens remain unknown. The data were produced by immunoSEQ multiplex PCR, yet TCRdb's version contains in-frame clones alone and is incomplete. This table has about 23,000 clones, around 78% appearing once. Sequencing was performed on CD4+ T cells from PBMCs, cultured in vitro. The receptors come from a human donor in good health. Both conserved end residues are part of each CDR3. D genes are given only for firm matches. Part of the rows lack a size; the others show once, few, many or a class for expanded clones.

j_call | clone_size | v_call | d_call | cdr3_nt | cdr3_aa
TRBJ2-7 | NA | TRBV28 | TRBD1 | TGTGCCAGCAGTCGACAGGGGGGGTACGAGCAGTACTTC | CASSRQGGYEQYF
TRBJ1-4 | NA | TRBV18 | TRBD1 | TGTGCCAGCTCACCACGACAGGGGTTGACTAATGAAAAACTGTTTTTT | CASSPRQGLTNEKLFF
TRBJ2-1 | NA | TRBV5-1 | NA | TGCGCCAGCAGCTTGAGTTCCCGGGGTAGTGAGCAGTTCTTC | CASSLSSRGSEQFF
TRBJ2-6 | NA | TRBV6-1 | NA | TGTGCCAGCAGTGAACCGTCTGGGAGCGACTCTGGGGCCAACGTCCTGACTTTC | CASSEPSGSDSGANVLTF
TRBJ2-1 | few | TRBV5-1 | NA | TGCGCCAGCAGCCCACAGGGTCTGTCGGGATTCAGCGAGCAGTTCTTC | CASSPQGLSGFSEQFF
TRBJ1-1 | NA | TRBV7-9 | NA | TGTGCCAGCAGCCCATCGCCGGGAGGGAACACTGAAGCTTTCTTT | CASSPSPGGNTEAFF
TRBJ2-3 | NA | TRBV30 | NA | TGTGCCTGGAGTGTGGGCACAGATACGCAGTATTTT | CAWSVGTDTQYF
TRBJ2-3 | NA | TRBV28 | TRBD1 | TGTGCCAGCGGTTTCGGGGACAGGGGCACAGATACGCAGTATTTT | CASGFGDRGTDTQYF
TRBJ2-2 | few | TRBV3-1/TRBV3-2 | NA | TGTGCCAGCAGCCATGCGGACACCGGGGAGCTGTTTTTT | CASSHADTGELFF
TRBJ2-1 | few | TRBV12-5 | NA | TGTGCTAGTGCCTTGCACGGACTAAACTACAATGAGCAGTTCTTC | CASALHGLNYNEQFF
TRBJ2-6 | NA | TRBV2 | NA | TGTGCCAGCACAAAAGTTGGGGCCAACGTCCTGACTTTC | CASTKVGANVLTF
TRBJ2-1 | NA | TRBV3-1/TRBV3-2 | NA | TGTGCCAGCAGCCAAGAATTAACAGGGAGTGAGCAGTTCTTC | CASSQELTGSEQFF
TRBJ2-1 | NA | TRBV5-1 | TRBD2 | TGCGCCAGCAGCTTGTTGCTAGCGGGGAATGAGCAGTTCTTC | CASSLLLAGNEQFF
TRBJ1-2 | NA | TRBV4-2 | NA | TGTGCCAGCAGCCAAGATAGGGGGACACCAACACTTAACTATGGCTACACCTTC | CASSQDRGTPTLNYGYTF
TRBJ1-4 | few | TRBV3-1/TRBV3-2 | TRBD1 | TGTGCCAGCAGCCAAAACGCAGGGGGCTTTGAAAAACTGTTTTTT | CASSQNAGGFEKLFF
TRBJ2-5 | NA | TRBV7-2 | TRBD2 | TGTGCCAGCAGCCCAGGACTAGCGGGCGTCCGCATGGACTTC | CASSPGLAGVRMDF
TRBJ2-1 | NA | TRBV30 | NA | TGTGCCTGGAGTAGGGGCGGCTCCTACAATGAGCAGTTCTTC | CAWSRGGSYNEQFF
TRBJ1-2 | few | TRBV6-5 | NA | TGTGCCAGCAGTTCGACGACAGTTCTAGGCTACACCTTC | CASSSTTVLGYTF
TRBJ2-1 | NA | TRBV7-9 | NA | TGTGCCAGCAGCTTAGATCATGAGCAGTTCTTC | CASSLDHEQFF
TRBJ1-3 | few | TRBV6-6 | TRBD1 | TGTGCCAGCAGGGCAGGGGGCAGTGGAAACACCATATATTTT | CASRAGGSGNTIYF
TRBJ1-5 | few | TRBV3-1/TRBV3-2 | NA | TGTGCCAGCAGCCCCGAAGGGGGGGGGCAGCCCCAGCATTTT | CASSPEGGGQPQHF
TRBJ1-2 | NA | TRBV3-1/TRBV3-2 | NA | TGTGCCAGCAGTCAGTCTACCGGGTTGGGGGGCTATGGCTACACCTTC | CASSQSTGLGGYGYTF
TRBJ1-5 | NA | TRBV3-1/TRBV3-2 | TRBD1 | TGTGCCAGCAGCCAGGGGATGGGACAGGGGGGTCAGCCCCAGCATTTT | CASSQGMGQGGQPQHF
TRBJ2-1 | NA | TRBV25-1 | TRBD2 | TGTGCCAGCAGTGAATTCGGTAGCGGGACCTACAATGAGCAGTTCTTC | CASSEFGSGTYNEQFF
TRBJ1-1 | NA | TRBV4-2 | NA | TGTGCCAGCAGCCAAGATTTGGGGCAGCCGAACACTGAAGCTTTCTTT | CASSQDLGQPNTEAFF
TRBJ1-4 | few | TRBV19 | TRBD1 | TGTGCCAGTAGCCTCGGGGCAGGGGGTAATGAAAAACTGTTTTTT | CASSLGAGGNEKLFF
TRBJ2-2 | NA | TRBV5-1 | NA | TGCGCCAGCAGCTTGGATACAGGGACCGGGGAGCTGTTTTTT | CASSLDTGTGELFF
TRBJ2-7 | NA | TRBV7-9 | TRBD1 | TGTGCCAGCAGCCCCCGTCCCGGGACAGGGACCAGCTCCTACGAGCAGTACTTC | CASSPRPGTGTSSYEQYF
TRBJ1-2 | NA | TRBV10-3 | NA | TGTGCCATCAGTAGAATTTATGGCTACACCTTC | CAISRIYGYTF
TRBJ1-1 | NA | TRBV14 | TRBD1 | TGTGCCAGCAGCCAGAGGGAGGACAGGGGGCGTCGAGCTTTCTTT | CASSQREDRGRRAFF
TRBJ1-1 | NA | TRBV7-8 | NA | TGTGCCAGCATCGATTCGGTTTGGGCCAGGGCGAACACTGAAGCTTTCTTT | CASIDSVWARANTEAFF
TRBJ2-7 | medium-sized | TRBV3-1/TRBV3-2 | TRBD2 | TGTGCCAGCAGCGGTGGGACTAGCGGATACGAGCAGTACTTC | CASSGGTSGYEQYF
TRBJ2-3 | once | TRBV4-1 | TRBD2 | TGCGCCAGCAGCCCATTAACCACTAGCGGGACGGGAGATACGCAGTATTTT | CASSPLTTSGTGDTQYF
TRBJ2-7 | NA | TRBV14 | TRBD2 | TGTGCCAGCAGCCAAGAATCAGGCTGGGGGGGCTACGAGCAGTACTTC | CASSQESGWGGYEQYF
TRBJ2-2 | NA | TRBV11-3 | TRBD1 | TGTGCCAGCAGCTCCTGGGACAGGGCGAACACCGGGGAGCTGTTTTTT | CASSSWDRANTGELFF
TRBJ2-1 | NA | TRBV7-9 | TRBD2 | TGTGCCAGCAGCTTTGAGTTTAGCGGGAAGACCTACAATGAGCAGTTCTTC | CASSFEFSGKTYNEQFF
TRBJ2-3 | NA | TRBV6-1 | TRBD1 | TGTGCCAGCAGTGAAGCGTGGCAGGGGGCCTTGTATACGCAGTATTTT | CASSEAWQGALYTQYF
TRBJ1-2 | NA | TRBV3-1/TRBV3-2 | NA | TGTGCCAGCAGCTACATCTATGGCTACACCTTC | CASSYIYGYTF
TRBJ2-7 | NA | TRBV5-6 | TRBD1 | TGTGCCAGCAGGACGACAGGGACCGAGATCGAGCAGTACTTC | CASRTTGTEIEQYF
TRBJ2-1 | once | TRBV24-1 | TRBD2 | TGTGCCACCAGTGGGACTAGCGGAGGGGGGGGTGAGCAGTTCTTC | CATSGTSGGGGEQFF
TRBJ2-1 | NA | TRBV3-1/TRBV3-2 | TRBD2 | TGTGCCAGCAGCCAAGATCCCCTCGGAGCGGGAGGGCTTGGTGAGCAGTTCTTC | CASSQDPLGAGGLGEQFF
TRBJ2-4 | NA | TRBV18 | TRBD2 | TGTGCCAGCTCACAGACTAGCCCGGGAGGTCTAGCCAAAAACATTCAGTACTTC | CASSQTSPGGLAKNIQYF
TRBJ1-1 | NA | TRBV27 | NA | TGTGCCAGCAGTCTCGGACAAGGGGCTTTCTTT | CASSLGQGAFF
TRBJ2-5 | NA | TRBV4-1 | NA | TGCGCCAGCAGCCCCTTGCCTTTGGGGGTGGTAGAGACCCAGTACTTC | CASSPLPLGVVETQYF
TRBJ1-1 | few | TRBV6-5 | TRBD1 | TGTGCCAGCAAGGCAGGGGGGAATGCTGAAGCTTTCTTT | CASKAGGNAEAFF
TRBJ1-6 | NA | TRBV5-5 | NA | TGTGCCAGCAGCTTGGAGGCAGGGTTGTCACCCCTCCACTTT | CASSLEAGLSPLHF
TRBJ2-5 | NA | TRBV6-2/TRBV6-3 | NA | TGTGCCAGCAGTTACGGGGCTCGGGCCTCGCGGGTAGAGACCCAGTACTTC | CASSYGARASRVETQYF
TRBJ1-3 | NA | TRBV13 | NA | TGTGCCAGCAGCTTAGCTCGGCGACGTCCTGGAAACACCATATATTTT | CASSLARRRPGNTIYF
TRBJ2-1 | few | TRBV30 | NA | TGTGCCTGGAGCCTAAGGGGGATTGCCTACAATGAGCAGTTCTTC | CAWSLRGIAYNEQFF
TRBJ2-3 | NA | TRBV24-1 | TRBD1 | TGTGCCACCAGTGATTGGCAGGGGGAAGATACGCAGTATTTT | CATSDWQGEDTQYF
TRBJ2-3 | NA | TRBV3-1/TRBV3-2 | TRBD2 | TGTGCCAGCAGCCAAGGACTAGCGGGAGCAGCAGATACGCAGTATTTT | CASSQGLAGAADTQYF